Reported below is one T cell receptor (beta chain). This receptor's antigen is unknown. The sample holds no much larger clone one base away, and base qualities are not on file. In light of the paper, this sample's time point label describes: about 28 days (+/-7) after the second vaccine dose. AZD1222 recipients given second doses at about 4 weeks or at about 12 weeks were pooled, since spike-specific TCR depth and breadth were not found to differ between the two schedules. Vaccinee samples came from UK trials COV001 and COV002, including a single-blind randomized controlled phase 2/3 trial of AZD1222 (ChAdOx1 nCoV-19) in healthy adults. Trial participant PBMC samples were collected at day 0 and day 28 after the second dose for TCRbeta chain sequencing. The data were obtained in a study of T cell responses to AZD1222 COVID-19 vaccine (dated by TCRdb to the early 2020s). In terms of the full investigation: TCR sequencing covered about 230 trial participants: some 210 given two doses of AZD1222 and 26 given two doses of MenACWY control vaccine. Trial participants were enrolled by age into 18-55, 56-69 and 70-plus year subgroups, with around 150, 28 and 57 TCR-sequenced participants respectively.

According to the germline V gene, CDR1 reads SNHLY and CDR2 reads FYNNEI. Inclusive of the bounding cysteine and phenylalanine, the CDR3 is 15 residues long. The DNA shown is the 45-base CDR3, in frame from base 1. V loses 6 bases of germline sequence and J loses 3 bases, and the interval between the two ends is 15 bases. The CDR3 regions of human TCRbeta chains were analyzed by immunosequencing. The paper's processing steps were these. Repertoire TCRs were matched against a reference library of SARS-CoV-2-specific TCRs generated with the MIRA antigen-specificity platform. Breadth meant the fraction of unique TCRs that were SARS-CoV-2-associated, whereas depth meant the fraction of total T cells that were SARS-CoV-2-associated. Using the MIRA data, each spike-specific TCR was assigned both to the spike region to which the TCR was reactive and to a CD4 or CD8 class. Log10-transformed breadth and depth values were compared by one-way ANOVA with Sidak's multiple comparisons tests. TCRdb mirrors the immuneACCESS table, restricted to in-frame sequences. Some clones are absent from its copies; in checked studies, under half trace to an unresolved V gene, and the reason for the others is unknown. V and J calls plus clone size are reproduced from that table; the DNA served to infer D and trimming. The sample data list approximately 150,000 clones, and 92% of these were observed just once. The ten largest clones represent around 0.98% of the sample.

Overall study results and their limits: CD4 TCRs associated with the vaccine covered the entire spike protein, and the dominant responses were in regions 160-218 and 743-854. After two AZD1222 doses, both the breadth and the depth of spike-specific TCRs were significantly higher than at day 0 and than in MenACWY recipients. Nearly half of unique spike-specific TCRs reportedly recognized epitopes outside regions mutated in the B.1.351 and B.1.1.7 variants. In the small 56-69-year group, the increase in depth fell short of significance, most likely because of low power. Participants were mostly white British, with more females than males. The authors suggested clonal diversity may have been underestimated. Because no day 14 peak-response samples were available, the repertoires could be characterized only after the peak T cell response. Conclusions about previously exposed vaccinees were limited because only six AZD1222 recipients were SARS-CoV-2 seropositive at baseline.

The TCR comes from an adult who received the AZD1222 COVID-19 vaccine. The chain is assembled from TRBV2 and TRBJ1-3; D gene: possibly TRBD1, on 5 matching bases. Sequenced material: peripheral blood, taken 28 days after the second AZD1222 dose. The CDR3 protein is CASSMNRGSGNTIYF. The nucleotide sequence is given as TGTGCCAGCAGCATGAACCGGGGGAGTGGAAACACCATATATTTT.